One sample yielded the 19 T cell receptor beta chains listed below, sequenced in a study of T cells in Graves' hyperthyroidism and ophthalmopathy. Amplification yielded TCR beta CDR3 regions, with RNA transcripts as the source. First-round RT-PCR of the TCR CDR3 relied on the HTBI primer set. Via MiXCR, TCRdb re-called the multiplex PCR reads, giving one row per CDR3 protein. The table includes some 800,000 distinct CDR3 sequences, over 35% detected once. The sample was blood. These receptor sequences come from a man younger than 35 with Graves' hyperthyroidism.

Here the CDR3 DNA reads TGCGCCAGCAGCTTGGGGGGACAGGGGAAACAAGAGACCCAGTACTTC. Its translation is CASSLGGQGKQETQYF. The rearrangement joins TRBV5-1 to TRBJ2-5; TRBD1 matches 10 bases. Germline assignment: CDR1 SGHRS and CDR2 YFSETQ. This CDR3 is 16 amino acids long. The J segment lost 2 bases and the V segment lost 0 bases, leaving 4 bases of the junction unmatched.

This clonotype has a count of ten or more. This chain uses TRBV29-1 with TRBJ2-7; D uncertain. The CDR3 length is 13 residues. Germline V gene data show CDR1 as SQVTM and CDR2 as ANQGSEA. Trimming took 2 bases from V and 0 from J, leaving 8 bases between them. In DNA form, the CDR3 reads TGCAGCGTTGAATCCGGGCCCTCCTACGAGCAGTACTTC. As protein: CSVESGPSYEQYF.

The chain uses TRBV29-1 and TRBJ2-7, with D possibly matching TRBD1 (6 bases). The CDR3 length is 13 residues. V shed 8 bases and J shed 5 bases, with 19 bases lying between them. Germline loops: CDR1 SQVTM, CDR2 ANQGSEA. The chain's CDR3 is CSLIGGAVDEQYF. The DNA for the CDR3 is TGCAGCTTAATAGGGGGAGCCGTTGACGAGCAGTACTTC.

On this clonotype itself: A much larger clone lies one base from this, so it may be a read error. Written as DNA, the CDR3 is TGCAGCGTTGAACTAGCCACAGGGACCGGGGAGCTGCTTTTT. It yields the protein CSVELATGTGELLF. The chain carries TRBV29-1 and TRBJ2-2; weak D call: TRBD1 (6 bases). This CDR3 has 14 amino acids. CDR1 SQVTM and CDR2 ANQGSEA come from the germline V gene.

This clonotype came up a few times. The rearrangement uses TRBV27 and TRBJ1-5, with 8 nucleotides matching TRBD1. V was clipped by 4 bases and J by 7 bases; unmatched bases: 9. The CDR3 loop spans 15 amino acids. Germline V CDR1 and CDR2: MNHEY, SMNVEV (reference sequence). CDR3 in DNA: TGTGCCAGCAGTTCCTCCGGGACAGGTCTCCAGCCCCAGCATTTT. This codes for CASSSSGTGLQPQHF.

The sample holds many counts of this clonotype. The CDR3 DNA is TGTGCCAGCAGCAACTTCAGGGGGACAAACGAGCAGTACTTC. Translating gives CASSNFRGTNEQYF. This chain joins TRBV7-2 and TRBJ2-7, with 7 bases matching TRBD1. From germline, CDR1 is SGHTA and CDR2 FQGNSA. The J segment lost 5 bases and the V segment lost 5 bases, leaving 9 bases of the junction unmatched. This CDR3 contains 14 residues.

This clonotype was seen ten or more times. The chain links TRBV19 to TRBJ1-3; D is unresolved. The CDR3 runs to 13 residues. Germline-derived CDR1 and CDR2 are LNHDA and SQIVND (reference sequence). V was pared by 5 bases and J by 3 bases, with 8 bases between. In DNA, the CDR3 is TGTGCCAGTAGTGACGGGGTTGGAAACACCATATATTTT. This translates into CASSDGVGNTIYF.

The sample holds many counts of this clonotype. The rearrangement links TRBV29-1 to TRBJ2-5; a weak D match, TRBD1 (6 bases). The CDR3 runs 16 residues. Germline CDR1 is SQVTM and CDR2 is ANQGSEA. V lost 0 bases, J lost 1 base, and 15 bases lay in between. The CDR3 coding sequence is TGCAGCGTTGAAGATTACAGGGCTTCCCTCCAAGAGACCCAGTACTTC. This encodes CSVEDYRASLQETQYF.

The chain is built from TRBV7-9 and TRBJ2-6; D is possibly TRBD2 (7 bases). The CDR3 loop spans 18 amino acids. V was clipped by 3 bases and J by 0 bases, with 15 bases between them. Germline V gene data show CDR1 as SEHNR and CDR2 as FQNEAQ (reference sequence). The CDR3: CASSFPGGLHSGANVLTF. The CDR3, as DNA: TGTGCCAGCAGCTTTCCGGGGGGCCTCCACTCTGGGGCCAACGTCCTGACTTTC.

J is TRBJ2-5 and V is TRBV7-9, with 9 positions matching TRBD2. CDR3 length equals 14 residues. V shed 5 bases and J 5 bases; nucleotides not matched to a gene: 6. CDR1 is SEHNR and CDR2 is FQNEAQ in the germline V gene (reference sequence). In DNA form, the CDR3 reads TGTGCCAGCAGCGCTTATAGCGGGAGTGAGACCCAGTACTTC. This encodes CASSAYSGSETQYF.

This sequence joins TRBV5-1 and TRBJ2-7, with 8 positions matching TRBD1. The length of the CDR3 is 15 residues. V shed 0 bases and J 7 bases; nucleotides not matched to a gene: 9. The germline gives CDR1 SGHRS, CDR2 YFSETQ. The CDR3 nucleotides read TGCGCCAGCAGCTTGGCCTGGGACAGGTCCTTTGAGCAGTACTTC. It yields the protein CASSLAWDRSFEQYF.

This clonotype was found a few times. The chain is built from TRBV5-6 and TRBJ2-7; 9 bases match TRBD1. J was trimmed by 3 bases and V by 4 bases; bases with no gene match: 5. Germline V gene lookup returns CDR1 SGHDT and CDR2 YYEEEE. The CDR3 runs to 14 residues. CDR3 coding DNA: TGTGCCAGCAGCCCCACAGGGGGCTACTACGAGCAGTACTTC. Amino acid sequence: CASSPTGGYYEQYF.

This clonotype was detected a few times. The CDR3 loop is CASSRRAETQYF. The DNA for the CDR3 is TGTGCCAGCAGCCGGAGGGCGGAGACCCAGTACTTC. V usage is TRBV5-4 and J usage is TRBJ2-5, with D perhaps TRBD2 (6 bases). CDR3 length: 12 amino acids. V was cut by 4 bases and J by 5 bases, with 9 bases left in between. CDR1 SGHNT and CDR2 YYREEE come from the germline V gene (reference sequence).

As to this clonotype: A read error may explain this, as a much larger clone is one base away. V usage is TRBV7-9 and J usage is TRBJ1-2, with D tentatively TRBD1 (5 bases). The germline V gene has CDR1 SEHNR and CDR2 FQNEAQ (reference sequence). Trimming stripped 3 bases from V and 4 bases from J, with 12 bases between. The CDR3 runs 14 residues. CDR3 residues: CASSFPGTAYGYTF. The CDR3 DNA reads TGTGCCAGCAGCTTCCCGGGGACGGCCTATGGCTACACCTTC.

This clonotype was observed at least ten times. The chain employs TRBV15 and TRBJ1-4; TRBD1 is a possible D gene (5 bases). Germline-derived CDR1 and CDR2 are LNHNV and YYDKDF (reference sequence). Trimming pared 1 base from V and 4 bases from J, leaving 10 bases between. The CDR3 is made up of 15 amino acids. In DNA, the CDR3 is TGTGCCACCAGCAGAGGAGGGGTCCTTAATGAAAAACTGTTTTTT. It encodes CATSRGGVLNEKLFF.

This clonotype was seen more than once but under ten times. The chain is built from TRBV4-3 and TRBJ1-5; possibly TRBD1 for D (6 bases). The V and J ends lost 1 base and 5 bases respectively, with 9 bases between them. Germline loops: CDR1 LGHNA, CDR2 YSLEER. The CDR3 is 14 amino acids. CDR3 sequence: CASSQASGDQPQHF. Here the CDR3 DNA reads TGCGCCAGCAGCCAAGCGTCAGGGGATCAGCCCCAGCATTTT.

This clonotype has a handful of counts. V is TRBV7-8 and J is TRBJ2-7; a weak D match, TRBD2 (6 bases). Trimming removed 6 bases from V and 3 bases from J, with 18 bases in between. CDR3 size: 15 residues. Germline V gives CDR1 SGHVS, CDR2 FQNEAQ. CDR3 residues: CASSSTDRGLYEQYF. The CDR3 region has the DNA TGTGCCAGCAGTTCAACGGACCGGGGACTCTACGAGCAGTACTTC.

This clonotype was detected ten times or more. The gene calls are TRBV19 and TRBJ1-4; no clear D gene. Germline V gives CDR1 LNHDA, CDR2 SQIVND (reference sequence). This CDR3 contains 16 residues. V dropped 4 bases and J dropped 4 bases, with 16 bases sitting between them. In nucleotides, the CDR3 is TGTGCCAGTAGTACTCGGACTACAGAACATAATGAAAAACTGTTTTTT. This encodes CASSTRTTEHNEKLFF.

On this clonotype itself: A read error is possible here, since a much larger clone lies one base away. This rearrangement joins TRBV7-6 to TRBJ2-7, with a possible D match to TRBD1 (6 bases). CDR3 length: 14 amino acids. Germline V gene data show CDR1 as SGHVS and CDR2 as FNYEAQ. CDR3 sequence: CASSLRQDGYEQHF. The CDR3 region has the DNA TGTGCCAGCAGCCTTAGACAGGATGGCTACGAGCAGCACTTC.